This entry lists 26 T cell receptor beta chains sequenced from one sample in a study of graft-versus-host responses after intestinal transplantation. Method: immunoSEQ multiplex PCR; TCRdb's copy keeps in-frame clones and lacks some. Among about 96,000 clones listed, about 94% were seen once. Their cognate antigens are unknown. This material consisted of unstimulated CD4+ T cells sorted from spleen or lymph node cells, taken before intestinal transplant. These receptors were collected from a human donor who received an intestinal transplant.

This chain connects TRBV28 to TRBJ2-1, with 12 bases matching TRBD2. Germline CDR1 and CDR2: MDHEN and SYDVKM. J gave up 4 bases and V 3 bases, and 13 bases lay outside the gene matches. The CDR3 consists of 19 residues. CDR3: CASSLSPGATSGGYNEQFF. DNA for the CDR3: TGTGCCAGCAGTTTGAGTCCGGGGGCTACTAGCGGGGGGTACAATGAGCAGTTCTTC. Complete variable domain (other parts from reference TRBV28 and TRBJ2-1): DVKVTQSSRYLVKRTGEKVFLECVQDMDHENMFWYRQDPGLGLRLIYFSYDVKMKEKGDIPEGYSVSREKKERFSLILESASTNQTSMYLCASSLSPGATSGGYNEQFFGPGTRLTVL.

J is TRBJ2-7 and V is TRBV5-1, with TRBD2 identical over 8 bases. CDR1 is SGHRS, CDR2 YFSETQ, per germline. This CDR3 is 14 amino acids long. Trimming took 5 bases from V and 2 from J; bases not matched to a gene: 6. CDR3 sequence: CASSHGTSPYEQYF. DNA for the CDR3: TGCGCCAGCAGTCATGGGACTAGTCCCTACGAGCAGTACTTC.

The rearrangement joins TRBV6-1 to TRBJ2-1; 8 nucleotides agree with TRBD2. This CDR3 spans 14 amino acids. J gave up 4 bases and V 7 bases, and 6 bases lay outside the gene matches. CDR1 MNHNS and CDR2 SASEGT come from the germline V gene. CDR3 bases: TGTGCCAGCATCTTAAGCGGGGGATACAATGAGCAGTTCTTC. Its protein is CASILSGGYNEQFF.

This chain links TRBV9 with TRBJ2-5; tentative D call: TRBD2 (5 bases). The J call may be mistaken, given a closer DNA end match to TRBJ2-7. CDR1 SGDLS and CDR2 YYNGEE come from the germline V gene. The length of the CDR3 is 14 residues. The CDR3 loop reads CASSAAGNSYEQYF. The CDR3, as DNA: TGTGCCAGCAGCGCTGCGGGCAACTCCTACGAGCAGTACTTC.

This rearrangement joins TRBV27 to TRBJ2-6; 11 positions agree with TRBD1. The CDR3 is 19 residues long. Germline V lookup: CDR1 MNHEY, CDR2 SMNVEV (reference sequence). V trimming: 6 bases; J trimming: 3 bases; junction bases outside the gene matches: 13. In DNA form, the CDR3 reads TGTGCCAGCAGCCCACGCATTGGGACAGGGGGGAATGGGGCCAACGTCCTGACTTTC. This encodes CASSPRIGTGGNGANVLTF.

The chain employs TRBV10-3 and TRBJ1-2; D gene unclear. Germline CDR1 ENHRY, CDR2 SYGVKD. The V gene lost 0 bases and the J gene lost 2 bases, with 10 bases spanning the gap. The CDR3 consists of 15 residues. The CDR3 DNA reads TGTGCCATCAGTGAGTCGGGGAGAGGAAACTATGGCTACACCTTC. Residues: CAISESGRGNYGYTF.

V gene TRBV27 combines with J gene TRBJ2-5, with 11 bases that match TRBD2. The junction had 5 bases not matched to a gene; V was cut back by 4 bases and J by 4 bases. Per the germline V gene, CDR1 is MNHEY and CDR2 is SMNVEV (reference sequence). This CDR3 region has 15 residues. CDR3 loop: CASSSLAGGLETQYF. In DNA form, the CDR3 reads TGTGCCAGCAGTTCCCTAGCGGGGGGACTAGAGACCCAGTACTTC.

The chain has TRBV5-1 and TRBJ2-7; 7 bases line up with TRBD1. The CDR3 has 14 residues. V shed 0 bases and J 3 bases; nucleotides not matched to a gene: 3. Germline V gene data show CDR1 as SGHRS and CDR2 as YFSETQ. The CDR3 DNA reads as TGCGCCAGCAGCTTGGGACAGGGCCTCTACGAGCAGTACTTC. As protein: CASSLGQGLYEQYF.

This chain uses TRBV11-1 with TRBJ2-2, with D possibly matching TRBD1 (5 bases). V lost 2 bases, J lost 2 bases, and 15 bases lay in between. CDR3 size: 17 residues. Germline CDR1 reads SGHAT; CDR2 reads FQDESV (reference sequence). CDR3 in amino acids: CASSLWSAGPNTGELFF. CDR3 DNA sequence: TGTGCCAGCAGCTTATGGTCGGCAGGGCCCAACACCGGGGAGCTGTTTTTT.

This clone was recorded once. The CDR3 loop reads CSVGTGRNTEAFF. CDR3 DNA: TGCAGCGTTGGGACAGGGCGTAACACTGAAGCTTTCTTT. This sequence joins TRBV29-1 and TRBJ1-1; 8 bases match TRBD1. Germline CDR1 and CDR2: SQVTM and ANQGSEA. Trimming removed 4 bases from V and 2 bases from J; junction bases left unmatched: 3. CDR3 length: 13 residues.

The rearrangement uses TRBV28 and TRBJ2-1, with D perhaps TRBD1 (6 bases). CDR1 and CDR2 (germline): MDHEN, SYDVKM. Trimming left V 6 bases short and J 6 bases short, with 12 bases between. The CDR3 totals 13 residues. CDR3 nucleotide sequence: TGTGCCAGCAGCACAACAGGGTCCAATGAGCAGTTCTTC. This gives the protein CASSTTGSNEQFF. The full variable domain, in which reference TRBV28 and TRBJ2-1 provide the parts outside the CDR3, is DVKVTQSSRYLVKRTGEKVFLECVQDMDHENMFWYRQDPGLGLRLIYFSYDVKMKEKGDIPEGYSVSREKKERFSLILESASTNQTSMYLCASSTTGSNEQFFGPGTRLTVL.

The chain is built from TRBV15 and TRBJ1-6; no clear D. Germline assignment: CDR1 LNHNV and CDR2 YYDKDF (reference sequence). The CDR3 has 15 residues. V gave up 0 bases and J gave up 6 bases, with 9 bases separating them. CDR3 nucleotide sequence: TGTGCCACCAGCAGAGATTTTGTCATTAATTCACCCCTCCACTTT. Translation: CATSRDFVINSPLHF.

This chain joins TRBV5-5 and TRBJ1-1; D gene unclear. The germline CDR1 and CDR2 sequences are SGHKS and YYEKEE (reference sequence). The CDR3 covers 15 residues. V dropped 4 bases and J dropped 0 bases, with 13 bases sitting between them. CDR3 in DNA: TGTGCCAGCAGCCAGCGCGGCGCTATGAACACTGAAGCTTTCTTT. This sequence encodes CASSQRGAMNTEAFF.

The chain combines TRBV14 with TRBJ1-6; D is unresolved. With 0 bases removed from V and 9 bases from J, the gap between germline ends came to 12 bases. This CDR3 comprises 15 residues. Germline V gives CDR1 SGHDN, CDR2 FVKESK. The CDR3, as DNA: TGTGCCAGCAGCCAAGAACCCCGGAGGAGTTCACCCCTCCACTTT. Amino acid sequence: CASSQEPRRSSPLHF.

The gene calls are TRBV10-2 and TRBJ1-5, with D possibly being TRBD1 (6 bases). V gave up 3 bases and J gave up 4 bases, with 13 bases separating them. Germline V gene lookup returns CDR1 WSHSY and CDR2 SAAADI. The CDR3 has 15 amino acids. The CDR3 spells CASSDEGVRNQPQHF. DNA for the CDR3: TGCGCCAGCAGTGATGAGGGGGTGAGAAATCAGCCCCAGCATTTT.

This clone was picked up a small number of times. This chain uses TRBV6-6 with TRBJ2-3, with 11 bases identical to TRBD2. The germline gives CDR1 MNHNY, CDR2 SVGAGI (reference sequence). The J segment lost 6 bases and the V segment lost 5 bases, leaving 4 bases of the junction unmatched. The CDR3 consists of 14 residues. This chain's CDR3 is CASSRLAGRDTQYF. Here the CDR3 DNA reads TGTGCCAGCAGTAGACTAGCGGGGCGGGATACGCAGTATTTT.

The genes are TRBV7-9 and TRBJ1-2; D is ambiguous. The CDR3 spans 16 residues. V was pared by 4 bases and J by 7 bases, with 22 bases between. Per germline, CDR1 SEHNR and CDR2 FQNEAQ (reference sequence). CDR3 in DNA: TGTGCCAGCAGCTCCCGCTCAGTGAGGGAGAAATCTGGCTACACCTTC. Translated, it gives CASSSRSVREKSGYTF.

V and J are TRBV6-1 and TRBJ1-1; D remains ambiguous. The CDR3 sequence is 13 residues long. The germline V gene encodes CDR1 MNHNS and CDR2 SASEGT. V lost 2 bases and J 2 bases, leaving 6 bases between the germline ends. The CDR3 sequence: CASSEYSNTEAFF. The CDR3 region has the DNA TGTGCCAGCAGTGAATATTCTAACACTGAAGCTTTCTTT.

The J gene is TRBJ2-1, the V gene TRBV29-1, with D possibly being TRBD2 (6 bases). This CDR3 is 14 amino acids long. V was clipped by 7 bases and J by 0 bases, with 13 bases between them. From germline, CDR1 is SQVTM and CDR2 ANQGSEA. The CDR3 reads CSAVAVASYNEQFF. The CDR3, as DNA: TGCAGCGCCGTAGCGGTAGCCTCCTACAATGAGCAGTTCTTC.

The chain employs TRBV7-9 and TRBJ1-2; D remains unclear. Germline V CDR1 and CDR2: SEHNR, FQNEAQ (reference sequence). Trimming took 5 bases from V and 7 from J, leaving 5 bases between them. CDR3 length: 10 residues. CDR3 amino acids: CASSGGGYTF. In DNA, the CDR3 is TGTGCCAGCAGCGGAGGTGGCTACACCTTC.

This chain links TRBV4-2 with TRBJ2-6; 7 nucleotides line up with TRBD2. Germline loops: CDR1 LGHNA, CDR2 YNFKEQ. The CDR3 loop spans 17 amino acids. Trimming at V came to 0 bases and at J to 0 bases, leaving 2 bases not matched to a gene. CDR3 sequence reads: CASSQEAGSSGANVLTF. The CDR3 DNA sequence: TGTGCCAGCAGCCAAGAAGCGGGGAGCTCTGGGGCCAACGTCCTGACTTTC.

The chain is built from TRBV6-1 and TRBJ2-7; 8 bases line up with TRBD2. The CDR3 is 15 amino acids. Germline CDR1 reads MNHNS; CDR2 reads SASEGT. The V segment lost 5 bases and the J segment 3 bases; nucleotides outside the gene matches: 9. The CDR3 DNA reads as TGTGCCAGCAGTCGCATGCGGGAGGCGGGCTACGAGCAGTACTTC. Its protein product is CASSRMREAGYEQYF.

DNA for the CDR3: TGTGCCAGCAGCTTGGTCGCGGGGGCCTACGAGCAGTACTTC. This translates into CASSLVAGAYEQYF. The V gene is TRBV5-5, the J gene TRBJ2-7, with 7 bases fitting TRBD2. Germline V gene lookup returns CDR1 SGHKS and CDR2 YYEKEE (reference sequence). V lost 0 bases and J lost 2; bases outside the gene matches: 2. The CDR3 runs to 14 residues.

CDR3 region: CASSSRTGYNEQFF. CDR3 sequence (DNA): TGTGCCAGCAGCTCAAGGACAGGGTATAATGAGCAGTTCTTC. This chain connects TRBV7-8 to TRBJ2-1, with TRBD1 identical over 8 bases. Germline CDR1 SGHVS, CDR2 FQNEAQ. Germline trimming cut 4 bases from V and 7 bases from J; bases unmatched to any gene: 6. The CDR3 sequence is 14 residues long.

This clone was seen once. The genes are TRBV6-1 and TRBJ2-1, with D unclear. Trimming pared 3 bases from V and 4 bases from J, leaving 16 bases between. CDR1 and CDR2 (germline): MNHNS, SASEGT. The length of the CDR3 is 16 residues. The CDR3 region has the DNA TGTGCCAGCAGTGAGGGTACTACTCGGCCGTACAATGAGCAGTTCTTC. Protein sequence: CASSEGTTRPYNEQFF.

V and J are TRBV28 and TRBJ2-1; 9 bases fit TRBD2. V lost 4 bases, J lost 2 bases, and 12 bases stayed unmatched. CDR3 length: 18 amino acids. The germline V gene encodes CDR1 MDHEN and CDR2 SYDVKM. This CDR3 is CASSSGLARDFTYNEQFF. The CDR3 DNA is TGTGCCAGCAGTTCAGGACTAGCGCGGGATTTTACCTACAATGAGCAGTTCTTC.